This T cell receptor beta chain was found in a study of regulatory and conventional T cells in RAG deficiency. The method was immunoSEQ multiplex PCR; TCRdb's version includes in-frame clones alone and lacks a portion of them. The profile covers more than 20,000 clones, with 90% to 95% appearing a single time and about 0.73% taken by the ten largest. Genomic DNA came from blood conventional CD4+ T cells gated CD25-low CD127-high. The CDR3 has 15 amino acids. The germline gives CDR1 SGHNT, CDR2 YYREEE (reference sequence). The same sample was also studied in work on regulatory T cells. As that report states: The primer mix had 52 TRBV and 13 TRBJ primers.

The sequence was obtained from a human donor in good health. The V gene is TRBV5-4, the J gene TRBJ2-5; tentative D call: TRBD1 (6 bases). The J call is uncertain, as TRBJ2-7 better fits the DNA end. The specimen was CD4+ T cells sorted from blood. The CDR3 coding sequence is TGTGCCAGCAGCTCCCCCGGGACAAGGTACTCCGAGCAGTACTTC. Protein product: CASSSPGTRYSEQYF.